The entry that follows covers one T cell receptor beta chain sequence. Its target antigen remains unknown. No base quality values were provided; no much bigger clone lies one nucleotide off. This sample stems from a study of T cell responses to AZD1222 COVID-19 vaccine (dated by TCRdb to the early 2020s). In terms of the full investigation: AZD1222 recipients whose second dose came at about 4 weeks and those whose second dose came at about 12 weeks were combined into one group, since spike-specific TCR depth and breadth did not differ between the two schedules. Trial participants were enrolled by age into subgroups of 18-55, 56-69 and 70-plus years, and roughly 160, 29 and 62 TCR-sequenced participants, respectively, were included in these subgroups. A total of 233 trial participants underwent TCR sequencing, of whom around 200 received two doses of AZD1222 and some 26 received two doses of the MenACWY control vaccine.

In the paper's terms, the time point label means: baseline before first vaccination. Samples from vaccinated people were obtained from the UK trials COV001 and COV002, which included a single-blind randomized controlled phase 2/3 trial of AZD1222 (ChAdOx1 nCoV-19) in healthy adults. For TCRbeta chain sequencing, PBMC samples from trial participants were taken at day 0 and at day 28 after the second dose. V is reduced by 0 bases and J by 4 bases, leaving a spacing of 12 bases between them. Taken from cysteine to phenylalanine, the CDR3 has 16 residues. The DNA shown is the 48-base CDR3, in frame from base 1. Per the germline V gene, MGHRA is the CDR1 and YSYEKL is the CDR2. The CDR3 regions of human TCRbeta chains were subjected to immunosequencing. Per the source publication's procedure: TCRs in the repertoires were compared against a reference library of SARS-CoV-2-specific TCRs that had been generated with the MIRA antigen-specificity platform. Breadth was defined as the fraction of unique TCRs that were SARS-CoV-2-associated, and depth was defined as the fraction of total T cells that were SARS-CoV-2-associated. Using the MIRA data, every spike-specific TCR was mapped to the spike region that the TCR reacted to and assigned to either a CD4 or a CD8 class. Log10-transformed breadth and depth values were compared by one-way ANOVA with Sidak's multiple comparisons tests. Not all clones reach the TCRdb copy of this immuneACCESS table, which keeps in-frame sequences only. Checked studies attribute under half of the gap to unresolved V genes and leave the rest unexplained. V and J calls and clone size follow that table, whereas D and trimming were derived from the DNA. The sample data list more than 100,000 clones, and approximately 88% of these were observed just once. Of the sample, 4% to 6% is held by the ten largest clones.

On the study overall, not on this receptor specifically: After two AZD1222 doses, both the breadth and the depth of spike-specific TCRs were significantly higher than at day 0 and than in MenACWY recipients. Conclusions about previously exposed vaccinees were limited because only a handful of AZD1222 recipients were SARS-CoV-2 seropositive at baseline. CD4 TCRs associated with the vaccine covered the entire spike protein, and the dominant responses were in regions 160-218 and 743-854. In the small 56-69-year group, the increase in depth fell short of significance, most likely because of low power. Reportedly, close to half of the unique spike-specific TCRs recognized epitopes lying outside the regions that are mutated in the B.1.351 and B.1.1.7 variants. Participants were mostly white British, with more females than males. The authors suggested clonal diversity may have been underestimated. Because no day 14 peak-response samples were available, repertoires were characterized only after the peak T cell response.

The chain links TRBV4-1 with TRBJ1-4; the D gene lacks a confident call. Sequencing was performed on peripheral blood, taken on day 0 of AZD1222 vaccination. This receptor was taken from an adult in good health. The nucleotide sequence is given as TGCGCCAGCAGCCAAGATTGGTCGGAATATAATGAAAAACTGTTTTTT. This translates into CASSQDWSEYNEKLFF.